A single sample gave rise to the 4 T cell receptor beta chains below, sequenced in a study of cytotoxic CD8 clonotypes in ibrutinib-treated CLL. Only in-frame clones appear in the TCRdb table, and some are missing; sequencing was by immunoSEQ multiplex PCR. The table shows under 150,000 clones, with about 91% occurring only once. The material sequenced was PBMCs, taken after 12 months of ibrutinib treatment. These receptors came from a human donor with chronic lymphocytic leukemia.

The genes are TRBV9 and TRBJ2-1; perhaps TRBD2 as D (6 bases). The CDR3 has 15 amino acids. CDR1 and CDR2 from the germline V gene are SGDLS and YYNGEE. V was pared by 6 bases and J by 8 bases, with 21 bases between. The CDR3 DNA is TGTGCCAGCAACTCCCCGGAGACTAGTAACGATGAGCAGTTCTTC. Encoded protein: CASNSPETSNDEQFF.

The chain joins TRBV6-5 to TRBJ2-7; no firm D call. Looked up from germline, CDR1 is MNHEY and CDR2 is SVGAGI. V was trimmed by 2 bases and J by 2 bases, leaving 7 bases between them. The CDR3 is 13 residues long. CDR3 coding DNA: TGTGCCAGCAGTTACCTTGGTACCTACGAGCAGTACTTC. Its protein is CASSYLGTYEQYF.

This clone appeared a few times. The CDR3 spells CASSFPGAVGELFF. CDR3 nucleotides: TGTGCCAGCAGTTTTCCAGGGGCAGTCGGGGAGCTGTTTTTT. This chain links TRBV27 with TRBJ2-2, with D perhaps matching TRBD1 (6 bases). The germline V gene has CDR1 MNHEY and CDR2 SMNVEV (reference sequence). The CDR3 has 14 amino acids. V was trimmed by 3 bases and J by 7 bases, leaving 12 bases between them.

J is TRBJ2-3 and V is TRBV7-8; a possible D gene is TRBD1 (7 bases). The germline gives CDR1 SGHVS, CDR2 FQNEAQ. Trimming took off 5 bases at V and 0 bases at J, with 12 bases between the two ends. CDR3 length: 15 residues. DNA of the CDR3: TGTGCCAGCAGCGTACAGGGGACTAGCACAGATACGCAGTATTTT. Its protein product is CASSVQGTSTDTQYF.